The text below deals with one T cell receptor beta chain. Its antigen is unidentified. V lost 5 bases, J lost 8 bases, and 5 bases stayed unmatched. Germline lookup yields CDR1 SNHLY and CDR2 FYNNEI. This CDR3 spans 14 amino acids. The PCR had 60 Vbeta and 13 Jbeta primers. Repertoires were generated with immunoSEQ multiplex PCR, while TCRdb's copy carries only in-frame clones and drops some. The repertoire table contains about 90,000 clones. This record comes from a study of cytomegalovirus exposure and HLA in healthy donors. Study-wide results and caveats: Previously analyzed data showed that most TCR beta V segments were productive at a frequency of about 87% or about 30%.

The sample was PBMCs. The clonotype was recovered from a woman in her twenties or thirties in good health and CMV-seronegative. The rearrangement joins TRBV2 to TRBJ1-4; TRBD1 matches at 10 bases. CDR3 coding DNA: TGTGCCAGCAGTCCGGGACAGGGGCGGGAAAAACTGTTTTTT. Its translation: CASSPGQGREKLFF.